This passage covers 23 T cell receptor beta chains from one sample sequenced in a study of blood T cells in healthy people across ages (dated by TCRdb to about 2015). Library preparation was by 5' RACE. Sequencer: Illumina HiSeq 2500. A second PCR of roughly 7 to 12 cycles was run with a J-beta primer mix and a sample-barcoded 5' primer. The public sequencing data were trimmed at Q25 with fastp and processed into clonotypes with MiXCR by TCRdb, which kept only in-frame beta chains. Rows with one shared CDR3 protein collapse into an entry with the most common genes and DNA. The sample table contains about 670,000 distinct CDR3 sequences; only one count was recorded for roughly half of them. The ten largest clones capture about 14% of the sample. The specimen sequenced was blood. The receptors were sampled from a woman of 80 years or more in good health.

The DNA of the CDR3 is TGTGCCAGCAGGGAGGACGGTGAGCAGTTCTTC. It encodes CASREDGEQFF. The chain combines TRBV2 with TRBJ2-1; a weak D match, TRBD2 (5 bases). The CDR3 is 11 amino acids. Germline V CDR1 and CDR2: SNHLY, FYNNEI. The ends were cut back, 6 bases at V and 9 bases at J, with 9 bases in the middle.

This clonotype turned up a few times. In DNA, the CDR3 is TGCGCCAGCAGCGAGCAGGGTCGGGAGGCTTTCTTT. Protein product: CASSEQGREAFF. V gene TRBV5-1 combines with J gene TRBJ1-1; tentative D call: TRBD1 (5 bases). V lost 4 bases and J 11 bases, leaving 15 bases between the germline ends. This CDR3 is 12 amino acids long. CDR1 and CDR2 (germline): SGHRS, YFSETQ.

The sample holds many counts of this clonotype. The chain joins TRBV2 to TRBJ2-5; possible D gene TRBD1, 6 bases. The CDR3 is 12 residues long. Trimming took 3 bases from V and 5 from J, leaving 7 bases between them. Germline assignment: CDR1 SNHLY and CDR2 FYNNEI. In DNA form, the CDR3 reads TGTGCCAGCAGTGACAGGGGTGAGACCCAGTACTTC. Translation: CASSDRGETQYF.

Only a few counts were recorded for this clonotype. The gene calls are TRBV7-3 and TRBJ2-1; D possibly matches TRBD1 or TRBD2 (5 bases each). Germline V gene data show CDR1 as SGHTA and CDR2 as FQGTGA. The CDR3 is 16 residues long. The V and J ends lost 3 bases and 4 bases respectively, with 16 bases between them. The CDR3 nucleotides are TGTGCCAGCAGCTTCCGGGACGGCGCCTTTTACAATGAGCAGTTCTTC. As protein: CASSFRDGAFYNEQFF. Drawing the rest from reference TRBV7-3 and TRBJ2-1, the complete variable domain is GAGVSQTPSNKVTEKGKYVELRCDPISGHTALYWYRQSLGQGPEFLIYFQGTGAADDSGLPNDRFFAVRPEGSVSTLKIQRTERGDSAVYLCASSFRDGAFYNEQFFGPGTRLTVL.

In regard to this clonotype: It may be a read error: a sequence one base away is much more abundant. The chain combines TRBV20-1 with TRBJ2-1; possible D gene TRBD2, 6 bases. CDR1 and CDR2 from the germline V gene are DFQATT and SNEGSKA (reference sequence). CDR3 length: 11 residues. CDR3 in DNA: TGCTCCGGAGGGAGATTCTACGAGCAGTTCTTC. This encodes CSGGRFYEQFF.

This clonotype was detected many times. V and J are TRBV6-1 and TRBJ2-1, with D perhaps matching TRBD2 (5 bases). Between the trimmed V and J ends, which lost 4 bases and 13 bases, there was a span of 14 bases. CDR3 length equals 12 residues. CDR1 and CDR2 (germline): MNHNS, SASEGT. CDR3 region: CASSADFRRQFF. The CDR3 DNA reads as TGTGCCAGCAGTGCGGACTTTCGGAGACAGTTCTTC.

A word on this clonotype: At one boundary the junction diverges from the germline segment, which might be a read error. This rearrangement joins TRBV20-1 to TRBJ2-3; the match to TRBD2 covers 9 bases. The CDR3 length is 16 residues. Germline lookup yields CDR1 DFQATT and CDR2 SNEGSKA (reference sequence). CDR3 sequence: CGARGGLALMTDTQYF. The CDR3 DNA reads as TGCGGTGCTAGAGGGGGACTAGCCCTTATGACAGATACGCAGTATTTT.

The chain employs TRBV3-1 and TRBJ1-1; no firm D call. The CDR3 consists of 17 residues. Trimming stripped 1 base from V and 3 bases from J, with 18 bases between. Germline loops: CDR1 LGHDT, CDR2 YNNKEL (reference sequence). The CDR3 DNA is TGTGCCAGCAGCCAAGTTAGGGTAATCCGGAGGGACACTGAAGCTTTCTTT. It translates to CASSQVRVIRRDTEAFF. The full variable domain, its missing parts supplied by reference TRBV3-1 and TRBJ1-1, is DTAVSQTPKYLVTQMGNDKSIKCEQNLGHDTMYWYKQDSKKFLKIMFSYNNKELIINETVPNRFSPKSPDKAHLNLHINSLELGDSAVYFCASSQVRVIRRDTEAFFGQGTRLTVV.

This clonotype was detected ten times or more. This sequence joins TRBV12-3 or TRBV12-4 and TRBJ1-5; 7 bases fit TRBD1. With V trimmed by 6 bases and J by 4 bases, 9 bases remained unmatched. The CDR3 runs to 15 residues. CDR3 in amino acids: CASRPTGSGNQPQHF. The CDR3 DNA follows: TGTGCCAGCAGACCGACAGGGTCGGGGAATCAGCCCCAGCATTTT.

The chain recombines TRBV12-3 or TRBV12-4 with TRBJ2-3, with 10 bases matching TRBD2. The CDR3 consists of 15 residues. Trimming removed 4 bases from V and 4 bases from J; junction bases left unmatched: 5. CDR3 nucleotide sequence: TGTGCCAGCAGTTCGGCTAGCGGGGGCGCAGATACGCAGTATTTT. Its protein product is CASSSASGGADTQYF.

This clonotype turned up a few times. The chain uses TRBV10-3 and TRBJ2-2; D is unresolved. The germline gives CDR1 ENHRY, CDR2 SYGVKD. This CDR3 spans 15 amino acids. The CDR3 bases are TGTGGGAGTAGTCAAACCAAAGCGAACACCGGGGAGCTGTTTTTT. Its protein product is CGSSQTKANTGELFF.

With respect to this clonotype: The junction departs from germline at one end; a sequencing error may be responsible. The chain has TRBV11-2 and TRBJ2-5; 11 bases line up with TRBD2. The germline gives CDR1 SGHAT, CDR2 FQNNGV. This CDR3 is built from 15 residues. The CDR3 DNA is TGTGCCAACAGCTCGTCCGGGACTAGCGGAGAGACCCAGTACTTC. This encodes CANSSSGTSGETQYF.

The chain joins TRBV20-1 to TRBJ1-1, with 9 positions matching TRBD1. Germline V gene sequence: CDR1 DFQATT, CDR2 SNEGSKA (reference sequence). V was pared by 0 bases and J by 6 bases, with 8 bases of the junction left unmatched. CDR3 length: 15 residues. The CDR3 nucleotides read TGCAGTGCTAGAGACCGGAGACAGGGGGAAGCTGAAGCTTTCTTT. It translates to CSARDRRQGEAEAFF.

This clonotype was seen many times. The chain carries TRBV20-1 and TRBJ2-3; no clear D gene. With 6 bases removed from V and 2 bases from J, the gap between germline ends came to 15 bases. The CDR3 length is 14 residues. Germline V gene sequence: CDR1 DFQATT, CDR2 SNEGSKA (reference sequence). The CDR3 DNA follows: TGCAGTGCCTCGAACATTCGCGACACAGATACGCAGTATTTT. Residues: CSASNIRDTDTQYF.

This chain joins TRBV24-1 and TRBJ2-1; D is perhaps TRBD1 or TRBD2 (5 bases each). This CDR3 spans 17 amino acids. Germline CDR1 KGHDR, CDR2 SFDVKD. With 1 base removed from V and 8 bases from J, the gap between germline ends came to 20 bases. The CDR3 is CATSDLAIGTAQHEQFF. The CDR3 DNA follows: TGTGCCACCAGTGATTTAGCTATAGGGACGGCCCAGCATGAGCAGTTCTTC.

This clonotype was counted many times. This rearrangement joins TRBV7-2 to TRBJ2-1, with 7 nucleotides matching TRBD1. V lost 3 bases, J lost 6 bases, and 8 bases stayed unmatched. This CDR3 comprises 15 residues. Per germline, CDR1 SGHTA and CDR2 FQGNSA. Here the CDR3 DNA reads TGTGCCAGCAGCTTCCGGGACAGTCAGTCCAATGAGCAGTTCTTC. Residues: CASSFRDSQSNEQFF.

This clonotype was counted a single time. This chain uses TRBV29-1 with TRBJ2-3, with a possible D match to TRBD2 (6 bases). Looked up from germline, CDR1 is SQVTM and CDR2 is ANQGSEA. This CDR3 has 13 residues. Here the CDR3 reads CTVRRGGTDTQYF. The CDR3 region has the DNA TGCACGGTGCGGCGGGGAGGCACAGATACGCAGTATTTT.

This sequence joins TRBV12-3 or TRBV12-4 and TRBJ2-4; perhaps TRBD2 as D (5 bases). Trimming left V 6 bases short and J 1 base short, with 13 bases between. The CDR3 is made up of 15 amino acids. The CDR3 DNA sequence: TGTGCCAGCAGGATACACGGCGGGGCCAAAAACATTCAGTACTTC. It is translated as CASRIHGGAKNIQYF.

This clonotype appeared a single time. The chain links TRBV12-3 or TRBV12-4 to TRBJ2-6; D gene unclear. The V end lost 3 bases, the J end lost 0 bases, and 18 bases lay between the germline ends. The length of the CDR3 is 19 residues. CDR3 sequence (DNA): TGTGCCAGCAGTTTTCCCCCGACTCCGTGGGGCTCTGGGGCCAACGTCCTGACTTTC. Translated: CASSFPPTPWGSGANVLTF.

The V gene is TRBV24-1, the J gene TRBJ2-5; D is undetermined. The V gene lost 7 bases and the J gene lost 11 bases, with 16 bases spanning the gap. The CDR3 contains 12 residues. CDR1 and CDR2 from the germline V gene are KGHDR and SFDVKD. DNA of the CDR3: TGTGCCACCAGCCAGAGGTCGGATGAGCAGTACTTC. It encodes CATSQRSDEQYF.

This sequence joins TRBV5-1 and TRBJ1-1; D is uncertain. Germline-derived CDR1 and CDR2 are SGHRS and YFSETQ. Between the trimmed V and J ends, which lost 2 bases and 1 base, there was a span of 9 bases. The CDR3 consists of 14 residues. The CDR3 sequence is CASSFLQSNTEAFF. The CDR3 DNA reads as TGCGCCAGCAGCTTTTTACAGTCGAACACTGAAGCTTTCTTT.

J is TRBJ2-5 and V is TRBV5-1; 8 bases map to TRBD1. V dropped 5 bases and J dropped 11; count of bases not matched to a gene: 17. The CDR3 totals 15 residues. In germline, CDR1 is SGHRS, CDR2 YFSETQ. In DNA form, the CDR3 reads TGCGCCAGCAGTTTTTATTCAGGGGGCGAGGGAGAGCAGTACTTC. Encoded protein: CASSFYSGGEGEQYF.

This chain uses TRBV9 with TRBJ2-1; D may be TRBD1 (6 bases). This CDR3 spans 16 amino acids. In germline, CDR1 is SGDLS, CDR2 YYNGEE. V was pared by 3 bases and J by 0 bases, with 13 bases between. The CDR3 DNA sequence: TGTGCCAGCAGCGAGTCGACAGGCTACTCCTACAATGAGCAGTTCTTC. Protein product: CASSESTGYSYNEQFF.